The 8 T cell receptor beta chains in this list originate from one sample, sequenced in a study of post-analysis software for immune sequencing data. Study-wide results and limits: The study found TRBV5-6, TRBV5-1 and TRBV20-1 among about five TRBV segments more frequent in patients than controls.

Unique molecular identifiers were carried by the TCR beta cDNA libraries. A single record per CDR3 protein comes from TCRdb applying MiXCR to the PCR reads. This sample has 250,000 to 300,000 distinct CDR3 sequences, with approximately 34% found just once. The antigens of these receptors remain unknown. The sequenced sample consisted of blood. Receptors originate from a girl aged 5-17 years with multiple sclerosis.

Note on this clonotype: Given a much more abundant clone one base away, this may be a read error. The conserved phenylalanine or tryptophan normally closing the CDR3 is absent here, so this likely arose from a read error. The rearrangement links TRBV28 to TRBJ1-5; unclear D gene. The CDR3 has 10 amino acids. Trimming took 5 bases from V and 4 from J, leaving 0 bases between them. Germline CDR1 and CDR2: MDHEN and SYDVKM. The CDR3 bases are TGTGCCAGCAGTAATCAGCCCCAGCATCTT. It yields the protein CASSNQPQHL.

This clonotype was seen ten or more times. J is TRBJ1-4 and V is TRBV29-1; D is unclear. Per the germline V gene, CDR1 is SQVTM and CDR2 is ANQGSEA. V was shortened by 4 bases and J by 6 bases, with 6 bases between the two germline ends. The CDR3 runs 11 residues. The chain's CDR3 is CSVAMDEKLFF. CDR3 nucleotides: TGCAGCGTTGCGATGGATGAAAAACTGTTTTTT.

As to this clonotype: This may be a read error, as it is one base from a much larger clone. V gene TRBV2 combines with J gene TRBJ2-1, with D possibly being TRBD1 or TRBD2 (5 bases each). The closer fit of TRBJ2-7 to the DNA end suggests the J call may be wrong. The CDR3 has 12 residues. Germline V gene lookup returns CDR1 SNHLY and CDR2 FYNNEI. The CDR3 sequence: CASTGACNEQYF. The CDR3 coding sequence is TGTGCCAGCACCGGGGCCTGCAATGAGCAGTACTTC.

This clonotype was detected many times. A read error may produce the germline difference seen at one junction end. The chain is built from TRBV7-9 and TRBJ2-7, with a tentative D call TRBD2 (6 bases). CDR1 and CDR2 (germline): SEHNR, FQNEAQ (reference sequence). The CDR3 is 15 amino acids. CDR3 DNA: TGTGCCAGCAGCCCTGGGACTGCCTTCTCCCACGAGCAGTACTTC. Amino acid sequence: CASSPGTAFSHEQYF.

This clonotype was found once. A much larger clone sits a single nucleotide away, making a read error possible. The chain combines TRBV20-1 with TRBJ2-1; D is uncertain. The CDR3 runs 13 residues. Deletions cut 3 bases from V and 4 bases from J, with 10 bases between. The germline V gene encodes CDR1 DFQATT and CDR2 SNEGSKA (reference sequence). In DNA, the CDR3 is TGCAGTGCTAGTTTGGGAATATACAATGAGCAGTTCTTC. This codes for CSASLGIYNEQFF.

A note on this clonotype: Germline is not matched at one junction end, which may reflect a read error. The chain joins TRBV20-1 to TRBJ1-1; TRBD1 is a possible D gene (6 bases). The germline V gene has CDR1 DFQATT and CDR2 SNEGSKA (reference sequence). CDR3 length: 14 amino acids. CDR3 DNA: TGCAGTGTTAGAGATCGGCAGGGGAGTATTGAAGCTTTCTTT. This sequence encodes CSVRDRQGSIEAFF.

As regards this clonotype: A clone one base away is much larger, so this may be a read error. The chain couples TRBV3-1 to TRBJ2-3; D is unresolved. This CDR3 is built from 14 residues. Germline V lookup: CDR1 LGHDT, CDR2 YNNKEL (reference sequence). The CDR3 spells CANSQWTFTDTQYF. CDR3 bases: TGTGCCAACAGCCAATGGACCTTCACAGATACGCAGTATTTT.

This clonotype was picked up many times. The chain is built from TRBV10-3 and TRBJ2-1; D is ambiguous. This CDR3 spans 14 amino acids. From germline, CDR1 is ENHRY and CDR2 SYGVKD. The V and J ends lost 6 bases and 8 bases respectively, with 17 bases between them. The CDR3 sequence is CAISPDSLVHEQFF. CDR3 in DNA: TGTGCCATCAGCCCAGACTCTCTCGTCCATGAGCAGTTCTTC.